The present TCR beta chain was sequenced within a study of CD8 T cells in Susac syndrome. The CDR3 contains 18 residues. Losses at the gene ends were 3 bases for V and 3 bases for J; bases not matched to a gene: 12. RNA totalling roughly 0.45 to 1 ug underwent reverse transcription with random hexamers. A single record per CDR3 protein comes from TCRdb applying MiXCR to the immunoSEQ multiplex PCR reads. Of more than 100,000 distinct CDR3 sequences in the sample, roughly 80% were seen once. The TCR comes from a human donor with multiple sclerosis. Sample: CD8+ T cells from PBMCs. The rearrangement links TRBV12-3 or TRBV12-4 to TRBJ1-1; the match to TRBD1 covers 11 bases. CDR3 region: CASSFRGQGAEGDTEAFF. The CDR3 coding sequence is TGTGCCAGCAGTTTCCGAGGACAGGGGGCTGAGGGAGACACTGAAGCTTTCTTT.